This is a list of T cell receptor beta chains from one sample in a study of OX40 agonist ivuxolimab in advanced cancers. The protocol was immunoSEQ multiplex PCR, while the TCRdb copy is restricted to in-frame clones and leaves out a portion. This table has 99,000 or so clones, more than 95% appearing once. Sequenced material: CD4+ or CD8+ T cells sorted from blood, taken in a trial of the OX40 agonist ivuxolimab. These receptor sequences come from an adult with an advanced solid tumor such as melanoma, head and neck, liver or kidney cancer. Each CDR3 is given with its conserved first and last residue. D genes are given only for firm matches. Not every row has a clone size; where given, it reads once, few, many or a size class.

.	TRBJ2-1	.	TRBV19	CASTTSSYNEQFF	TGTGCCAGCACAACGAGCTCCTACAATGAGCAGTTCTTC
TRBD1	TRBJ2-1	.	TRBV9	CASSVGSDRGYNEQFF	TGTGCCAGCAGCGTAGGGTCCGACAGGGGGTACAATGAGCAGTTCTTC
TRBD2	TRBJ2-3	.	TRBV5-6	CASSLTSGVRGTDTQYF	TGTGCCAGCAGCTTAACTAGCGGAGTTAGGGGCACAGATACGCAGTATTTT
.	TRBJ2-7	.	TRBV14	CASSQSRYEQYF	TGTGCCAGCAGCCAATCCCGATACGAGCAGTACTTC
.	TRBJ2-7	.	TRBV7-3	CASSLTGGGDYEQYF	TGTGCCAGCAGCTTAACTGGTGGTGGCGACTACGAGCAGTACTTC
.	TRBJ1-1	.	TRBV6-5	CASSSLTGDLNTEAFF	TGTGCCAGCAGTTCCCTCACTGGAGACTTAAACACTGAAGCTTTCTTT
.	TRBJ2-7	.	TRBV5-4	CASSLLSPGESYEQYF	TGTGCCAGCAGCTTGTTATCCCCGGGAGAGTCCTACGAGCAGTACTTC
TRBD2	TRBJ2-1	once	TRBV7-9	CASSSIGTTFVNEQFF	TGTGCCAGCAGCTCCATCGGGACTACGTTCGTGAATGAGCAGTTCTTC
.	TRBJ1-6	once	TRBV7-3	CASSSQGGPPLHF	TGTGCCAGCAGCTCGCAGGGCGGACCACCCCTCCACTTT
.	TRBJ2-1	.	TRBV19	CASSDLDGSSYNEQFF	TGTGCCAGTAGTGATTTAGACGGGTCCTCCTACAATGAGCAGTTCTTC
TRBD1	TRBJ2-7	once	TRBV19	CASSEGQGFYEQYF	TGTGCCAGTAGTGAGGGACAGGGGTTCTACGAGCAGTACTTC
.	TRBJ2-1	once	TRBV27	CASSPGGGNEQFF	TGTGCCAGCAGTCCAGGGGGAGGGAATGAGCAGTTCTTC
TRBD2	TRBJ2-1	.	TRBV7-9	CASSSLTSGNEQFF	TGTGCCAGCAGCTCTTTGACTAGCGGGAATGAGCAGTTCTTC
.	TRBJ1-2	.	TRBV20-1	CSARTVYGYTF	TGCAGTGCCCGGACAGTCTACGGCTACACCTTC
TRBD2	TRBJ2-1	.	TRBV5-4	CASSLGASGRDNEQFF	TGTGCCAGCAGCTTGGGGGCTAGCGGGAGGGACAATGAGCAGTTCTTC